The entry that follows covers one T cell receptor beta chain sequence. Its recognized antigen is unknown. Base quality data are lacking; no much larger clone is found one base away. This record belongs to a study of a mutant IDH1 vaccine in newly diagnosed glioma (dated by TCRdb to about 2021). Background on the whole study: Of the approximately 35 treated patients, approximately 62% were male and about 40% were female, and a mean age of roughly 37 years was recorded. Longitudinal TCRB deep sequencing was performed for approximately 24 treated patients wherever samples were available for exploratory analyses. Peripheral blood was collected at six visits: V03 (baseline), V05, V07, V10, V12 and V13. Before enrollment, patients had received standard therapy of radiotherapy alone, temozolomide alone, or radiochemotherapy with temozolomide; most received the combination. What the research found in general, with its limitations: Selection of PBMC samples for TCRB deep sequencing was based on availability. The authors noted that analyses of patient blood samples could not be reproduced because of sample limitations. No apparent relationship was observed between pseudoprogression and alterations in the top peripheral T cell clonotypes detected by TCRB sequencing. Vaccine-induced immune responses across multiple MHC alleles were detected in 90% to 95% of patients.

Library preparation used the immunoSEQ multiplex PCR assay. Following the manufacturer's protocol, the hsTCRB Kit was used to amplify rearranged TCR beta chain sequences. Sequencing of TCRB libraries was carried out on an Illumina MiSeq. Processing in the source paper ran as follows. The proprietary platform of the kit vendor was used for demultiplexing, trimming and gene mapping. Not all clones reach the TCRdb copy of this immuneACCESS table, which keeps in-frame sequences only. Checked studies attribute under half of the gap to unresolved V genes and leave the rest unexplained. V and J calls and clone size are as listed in that table; D and trimming were resolved from the DNA. This sample is represented by around 89,000 clones; 83% of them were singletons. The biggest ten clones account for roughly 7.1% of the sample. What the time point label conveys for this sample: baseline, week 1 (first vaccination visit). Sample treatment or condition, as interpreted from the label and publication: pre-vaccination baseline after standard-of-care therapy. The donors had newly diagnosed IDH1-mutant astrocytomas of WHO grade 3 or 4 that showed loss of nuclear ATRX. The samples were drawn from NOA16, a multicentre, single-arm, open-label phase I trial in Germany that tested a mutant IDH1 peptide vaccine in humans for the first time. For immunogenicity testing, the blood drawn at visit V03 was used as the baseline sample. Genomic DNA for TCRB sequencing was extracted from EDTA blood using the DNeasy Blood and Tissue Kit.

Including the terminal cysteine and phenylalanine, the CDR3 comprises 16 residues. CDR3 DNA is the only sequence kept; it has 48 bases, read in frame from the first base. The CDR1 and CDR2 encoded by the germline V gene are SGHDT and YYEEEE. V gives up 0 bases and J gives up 5 bases, and the segment between their germline ends measures 15 bases. The source was PBMCs, collected from a glioma patient treated with radiotherapy, temozolomide or both. The receptor was derived from a woman in her forties or fifties with glioma. The V and J genes are TRBV5-6 and TRBJ2-4; TRBD1 is perhaps the D gene, given 5 matching bases. The base sequence is TGTGCCAGCAGCTTGGGAAGGGGTTTCGGTCAAAACATTCAGTACTTC. This translates into CASSLGRGFGQNIQYF.